This record concerns one T cell receptor (beta chain) sequence. Clones were sequenced by immunoSEQ multiplex PCR, and TCRdb holds only the in-frame ones, with some missing. The sample lists about 980,000 clones, roughly 72% occurring once. These data originate in a study of shared clonotypes between healthy human individuals. Germline CDR1 reads GTSNPN; CDR2 reads SVGIG (reference sequence). This CDR3 has 15 residues. V was clipped by 2 bases and J by 4 bases; unmatched bases: 5. The chain is built from TRBV30 and TRBJ1-6; 7 nucleotides line up with TRBD1. The sequence came from a man aged 18 to 29 in good health. The sample taken for sequencing was memory CD4+ T cells sorted from blood. As to subset: CD45RA-negative fraction. This chain's CDR3 is CAWSFWTGYNSPLHF. In nucleotides, the CDR3 is TGTGCCTGGAGTTTTTGGACAGGTTATAATTCACCCCTCCACTTT.